This is a list of T cell receptor beta chains from one sample in a study of blood T cell repertoires in COVID-19. Some clones are missing from TCRdb's copy, which holds only in-frame ones; the method was immunoSEQ multiplex PCR. The sample holds about 200,000 clones, more than 70% seen once. Sequencing used PBMCs or T cells enriched from blood (not recorded which). The receptor set was obtained from a woman between 18 and 29 years old who had recovered from COVID-19. Each CDR3 is given with its conserved first and last residue. Each record gives: D gene, V gene, J gene, clone size, CDR3 DNA, CDR3 protein. The D gene is left open where the match is weak. Clone size is given for some rows only: seen once, a few or many times, or a class if the clone is expanded.

>.|TRBV11-2|TRBJ2-3|.
TGTGCCAGCAGCCATCTCCGGACTAGCACAGATACGCAGTATTTT
CASSHLRTSTDTQYF
>TRBD1|TRBV7-3|TRBJ2-5|.
TGTGCCAGCAGCTTAGGGCAGGGGGAGGAGACCCAGTACTTC
CASSLGQGEETQYF
>TRBD1|TRBV19|TRBJ1-1|.
TGTGCCAGTAGTATACTAAGGACAGGGAGTCTCATGAACACTGAAGCTTTCTTT
CASSILRTGSLMNTEAFF
>TRBD1|TRBV28|TRBJ2-2|.
TGTGCCAGCAGAGTAGAACAGGGGGCGGGCACCGGGGAGCTGTTTTTT
CASRVEQGAGTGELFF
>.|TRBV28|TRBJ1-1|.
TGTGCCAGCAGCTGGGGCCTACTGAACACTGAAGCTTTCTTT
CASSWGLLNTEAFF
>TRBD2|TRBV2|TRBJ2-3|.
TGTGCCAGCAGTGAAGCGTGGACTAGCGGGTCCGCAGATACGCAGTATTTT
CASSEAWTSGSADTQYF
>.|TRBV5-5|TRBJ2-1|once
TGTGCCAGCAGCTTAACAGAAAGCTCCTACAATGAGCAGTTCTTC
CASSLTESSYNEQFF
>.|TRBV5-4|TRBJ2-3|few
TGTGCCAGCAGCGAGGACAGTAGCACAGATACGCAGTATTTT
CASSEDSSTDTQYF
>.|TRBV7-3|TRBJ2-7|.
TGTGCCAGCTGCCGATTTGGGGACAAGACCTACGAGCAGTACTTC
CASCRFGDKTYEQYF
>.|TRBV3-1/TRBV3-2|TRBJ1-6|.
TGTGCCAGCAGCCAAGATATGGGCACCCCCCACTTT
CASSQDMGTPHF
>.|TRBV12-3/TRBV12-4|TRBJ1-3|.
TGTGCCAGCAGTCTCCAGGGCTGGGACACCATATATTTT
CASSLQGWDTIYF
>TRBD1|TRBV27|TRBJ1-5|.
TGTGCCAGCGCCGGGGACAGGGGGAATCAGCCCCAGCATTTT
CASAGDRGNQPQHF
>TRBD1|TRBV18|TRBJ1-2|.
TGTGCCAGCTCACTAGGGTCGACAGGGTATGGCTACACCTTC
CASSLGSTGYGYTF
>.|TRBV15|TRBJ1-2|.
TGTGCCACCAGCGAGAACAGGGACTATGGCTACACCTTC
CATSENRDYGYTF
>.|TRBV21-1|TRBJ2-7|.
TGTGCCAGCAGCACCGAAGGACTAGCGGGGGGCCTCTACGAGCAGTACTTC
CASSTEGLAGGLYEQYF
>TRBD1|TRBV24-1|TRBJ2-3|.
TGTGCCACCAGTGAGGGGGACAGGTTAACAGATACGCAGTATTTT
CATSEGDRLTDTQYF
>.|TRBV6-1|TRBJ1-3|.
TGTGCCAGCAGTGAATTAGAGGAGAGACCTGGAAACACCATATATTTT
CASSELEERPGNTIYF
>TRBD1|TRBV7-9|TRBJ1-6|.
TGTGCCAGCAGCTCGGGACAGAGCTCCTATAATTCACCCCTCCACTTT
CASSSGQSSYNSPLHF
>TRBD1|TRBV28|TRBJ1-2|.
TGTGCCAGCAGTTTACCAGGGGGCTATGGCTACACCTTC
CASSLPGGYGYTF
>.|TRBV19|TRBJ2-5|.
TGTGCCAGTAGTATTCGGCCTGAGGTTGAGACCCAGTACTTC
CASSIRPEVETQYF
>TRBD2|TRBV19|TRBJ2-1|.
TGTGCCAGTAGTCTCACTAGCGGGGTTGGCAATGAGCAGTTCTTC
CASSLTSGVGNEQFF
>.|TRBV24-1|TRBJ2-6|.
TGTGCCACCAGTGGCGGCGGCTCTGGGGCCAACGTCCTGACTTTC
CATSGGGSGANVLTF
>.|TRBV7-9|TRBJ1-1|.
TGTGCCAGCAGCTTCGGGGGAGGTACTGAAGCTTTCTTT
CASSFGGGTEAFF
>TRBD2|TRBV6-1|TRBJ2-3|.
TGTGCCAGCAGTGAATTAGCGGGGGGGGCAGATACGCAGTATTTT
CASSELAGGADTQYF
>.|TRBV24-1|TRBJ2-2|.
TGTGCCACCAGTGATCCCGCTTCACAGGGTGGCACCTGGGAGCTGTTTTTT
CATSDPASQGGTWELFF
>.|TRBV20-1|TRBJ1-2|once
TGCAGTGCTAGATGGCAGGTTGGCTACACCTTC
CSARWQVGYTF
>.|TRBV28|TRBJ2-7|.
TGTGCCAGCGGGCGGCAGGGCTACGAGCAGTACTTC
CASGRQGYEQYF
>.|TRBV4-1|TRBJ1-3|.
TGCGCCAGCAGCCAACCCAGGGAGGGGAGAAACACCATATATTTT
CASSQPREGRNTIYF
>.|TRBV5-1|TRBJ2-7|.
TGCGCCAGCAGCCCCGCCCTATCCGGGACCTACGAGCAGTACTTC
CASSPALSGTYEQYF
>.|TRBV12-1|TRBJ2-7|.
TGTGCCAGCAGCCCAGGCGAATCCTTGGACAGGGGGCCCTTCTATAAGGCCTACGAGCAGTACTTC
CASSPGESLDRGPFYKAYEQYF
>.|TRBV5-6|TRBJ2-7|.
TGTGCCAGCAGCTTGGCGAGGGAGACAGGTGGCGAGCAGTACTTC
CASSLARETGGEQYF
>TRBD1|TRBV5-1|TRBJ1-2|.
TGCGCCAGTGGCCGAGGGACAGGGGGTCTTGAAGATGGCTACACCTTC
CASGRGTGGLEDGYTF
>TRBD1|TRBV24-1|TRBJ2-7|.
TGTGCCACCAGTGACCCGACAGGGAGCGACGAGCAGTACTTC
CATSDPTGSDEQYF
>TRBD2|TRBV11-2|TRBJ2-1|.
TGTGCCAGCAGCTTCAGCGGGGGGCGAGATGAGCAGTTCTTC
CASSFSGGRDEQFF
>.|TRBV4-2|TRBJ2-5|.
TGTGCCAGCAGCCGGAATGGGGGGGGCACCCAAGAGACCCAGTACTTC
CASSRNGGGTQETQYF
>.|TRBV3-1/TRBV3-2|TRBJ2-5|.
TGTGCCAGCCTACCGACTATGGGACAAGAGACCCAGTACTTC
CASLPTMGQETQYF
>.|TRBV6-1|TRBJ1-2|.
TGTGCCAGCAGTGAACAAATGGCCGGAGCTAACTATGGCTACACCTTC
CASSEQMAGANYGYTF
>.|TRBV19|TRBJ2-7|few
TGTGCCAGTACCCCCCGCGTTGGTAGTGAGCAGTACTTC
CASTPRVGSEQYF
>.|TRBV3-1/TRBV3-2|TRBJ2-3|.
TGTGCCAGCAGCCAAGTAGAGGGCCTAGCTTACACAGATACGCAGTATTTT
CASSQVEGLAYTDTQYF
>TRBD1|TRBV9|TRBJ2-2|.
TGTGCCAGCAGCGTTAGCCTGGACAGGCGGAACACCGGGGAGCTGTTTTTT
CASSVSLDRRNTGELFF
>TRBD1|TRBV15|TRBJ1-4|.
TGTGCCACCAGGGGAGGGACAGGGGGTAATGAAAAACTGTTTTTT
CATRGGTGGNEKLFF
>TRBD1|TRBV6-5|TRBJ1-6|.
TGTGCCAGCAGTTACCGGGGGACAGGGAATTCACCCCTCCACTTT
CASSYRGTGNSPLHF
>TRBD1|TRBV6-2/TRBV6-3|TRBJ1-5|once
TGTGCCAGCAGCCTTGACAGGGGCGGCAATCAGCCCCAGCATTTT
CASSLDRGGNQPQHF
>.|TRBV24-1|TRBJ1-5|.
TGTGCCACCAGTGATTCCTCTCAGCCCCAGCATTTT
CATSDSSQPQHF
>TRBD2|TRBV7-9|TRBJ2-3|many
TGTGCCAGCAGCTCCCCTCGGACTAGCGGGGGAGTAGATACGCAGTATTTT
CASSSPRTSGGVDTQYF
>TRBD1|TRBV19|TRBJ1-6|.
TGTGCCAGTAGGATAACCGGGACAGGGGATTCACCCCTCCACTTT
CASRITGTGDSPLHF
>.|TRBV9|TRBJ2-3|.
TGTGCCAGCGCCGTACGGGACACTGACAGGGATACGCAGTATTTT
CASAVRDTDRDTQYF
>.|TRBV12-2|TRBJ2-5|few
TGTGCAAGTCGCTTCATCGGGGACAACCCGGTAGAACAAGAGACCCAGTACTTC
CASRFIGDNPVEQETQYF